This T cell receptor (beta chain) emerged from a study of cytomegalovirus exposure and HLA in healthy donors. Comment on this clone: Its target is unknown.

PCR employed 60 Vbeta and 13 Jbeta primers. Generated by immunoSEQ multiplex PCR, the TCRdb table keeps only in-frame clones and is missing some. The sample has over 95,000 clones; around 77% are singletons. V lost 0 bases to trimming and J lost 6 bases; unmatched junction nucleotides: 5. This CDR3 is built from 15 residues. CDR1 is SGHRS and CDR2 is YFSETQ in the germline V gene. Study findings and constraints: A few chains tied to CMV proved CMV antigen-specific in vitro.

The sequenced sample was PBMCs. The chain carries TRBV5-1 and TRBJ2-4; 8 nucleotides agree with TRBD2. The TCR was taken from a man aged 40-49 years in good health and CMV-seronegative. The CDR3 loop is CASSLGSGIRNIQYF. CDR3 in DNA: TGCGCCAGCAGCTTGGGTAGCGGGATCAGAAACATTCAGTACTTC.